The present entry profiles one T cell receptor beta chain with its context. For the second PCR, which ran for about 7 to 11 cycles, a sample-barcoded 5' primer and a J-beta primer mix were used. TCRdb reprocessed the 5' RACE reads with MiXCR, giving one entry per CDR3 protein. The data show approximately 2,000,000 distinct CDR3 sequences, around 40% seen once. The data were obtained in a study of blood T cells in healthy people across ages. The CDR3 spans 15 residues. From germline, CDR1 is LGHNA and CDR2 YSLEER. Trimming took 1 base from V and 2 from J; bases not matched to a gene: 5. Specimen: blood. The J gene is TRBJ2-7, the V gene TRBV4-3, with TRBD1 matching 7 bases. The TCR originated in a human donor in good health. CDR3 in DNA: TGCGCCAGCAGCCAAGCAATAGGGACAGCCTACGAGCAGTACTTC. Translating it yields CASSQAIGTAYEQYF.